Each of the 14 T cell receptor beta chains below was sequenced from the same sample in a study of T cell clonality in common variable immunodeficiency. TCRdb's copy holds only in-frame clones and misses some; the assay was immunoSEQ multiplex PCR. This repertoire lists some 80,000 clones without singletons; approximately 0.81% sits in the top ten. The sequenced sample was peripheral blood mononuclear cells. All receptors come from a person aged 18 to 70 in good health.

This clone was observed at least ten times. Read coverage stops 3 residues before the CDR3 terminus; the germline J gene supplies the remainder. The chain links TRBV19 to TRBJ2-3, with 10 bases identical to TRBD2. CDR1 and CDR2 from the germline V gene are LNHDA and SQIVND (reference sequence). The CDR3 loop spans 14 amino acids. With 10 bases clipped from V and 4 bases from J, the junction kept 8 bases outside the gene matches. CDR3: CAIRSGRAPDTQYF. Partial CDR3 DNA: TGTGCCATCAGAAGCGGGAGGGCCCCAGATACG.

This clone has ten or more counts. Sequencing ends 3 residues short of the CDR3 end; the germline J gene provides the rest. The genes are TRBV2 and TRBJ2-3; 7 bases agree with TRBD1. The germline gives CDR1 SNHLY, CDR2 FYNNEI. This CDR3 spans 14 amino acids. V lost 5 bases and J lost 2; bases outside the gene matches: 4. CDR3 DNA, as far as it was read: TGTGCCAGCAGTAATAGGGGGCTCACAGATACG. Its protein product is CASSNRGLTDT. The CDR3, in full, reads CASSNRGLTDTQYF. Combining the CDR3 with reference TRBV2 and TRBJ2-3 gives the whole variable domain EPEVTQTPSHQVTQMGQEVILRCVPISNHLYFYWYRQILGQKVEFLVSFYNNEISEKSEIFDDQFSVERPDGSNFTLKIRSTKLEDSAMYFCASSNRGLTDTQYFGPGTRLTVL.

There are many counts of this clone. From the germline J gene comes the end of the CDR3, since the read stops 3 residues before it. The rearrangement joins TRBV7-2 to TRBJ1-2, with TRBD1 matching 10 bases. CDR3 size: 15 residues. CDR1 and CDR2 (germline): SGHTA, FQGNSA. The CDR3 bases that were read are TGTGCCAGCAGCTCTAGACAGGGGGCGGGGGGGGGC. Protein sequence: CASSSRQGAGGG. The whole CDR3 reads CASSSRQGAGGGYTF.

This clone was detected ten times or more. The read is 3 residues too short to cover the CDR3 end, so that end is filled in from the germline J gene. The chain links TRBV19 to TRBJ2-5; TRBD2 might be the D (6 bases). CDR1 and CDR2 (germline): LNHDA, SQIVND (reference sequence). The V end was cut by 5 bases, the J end by 2 bases, with 9 bases between. The CDR3 runs to 13 residues. Here the CDR3 reads CASSEAGQETQYF. The CDR3 bases that were read are TGTGCCAGTAGTGAAGCGGGTCAAGAGACC.

This clone appeared many times. The CDR3 extends 3 residues past the end of the read, so its final part is completed from the germline J gene. The J gene is TRBJ2-3, the V gene TRBV27, with 7 bases fitting TRBD2. Trimming cost V 6 bases and J 6 bases; bases outside gene matches: 6. The CDR3 is made up of 13 amino acids. Germline values: CDR1 MNHEY, CDR2 SMNVEV (reference sequence). The sequenced CDR3 bases are TGTGCCAGCAGAACCACTAGCGCGGATACG. This sequence encodes CASRTTSADT. The full-length CDR3 reads as CASRTTSADTQYF.

This clone was recorded at least ten times. The read comes to an end 3 residues before the CDR3 does, leaving the germline J gene to fill in the end. The rearrangement joins TRBV29-1 to TRBJ2-7; 9 nucleotides match TRBD1. Germline assignment: CDR1 SQVTM and CDR2 ANQGSEA. Losses at the gene ends were 6 bases for V and 2 bases for J; bases not matched to a gene: 11. The CDR3 covers 15 residues. CDR3 DNA, as far as it was read: TGCAGCGTATCCGGGACAGGGTCGGGCGCCTACGAG. This sequence encodes CSVSGTGSGAYE. The CDR3 in its entirety is CSVSGTGSGAYEQYF.

This clone was detected many times. At one end, the junction sequence differs from germline, possibly due to a read error. The read finishes 3 residues shy of the CDR3 end, and the germline J gene is used to complete it. V gene TRBV27 combines with J gene TRBJ2-1; 7 nucleotides agree with TRBD1. There are 15 residues in the CDR3. CDR1 is MNHEY, CDR2 SMNVEV, per germline (reference sequence). The chain's CDR3 is CASSVSGTAYNEQFF. The CDR3 bases that were read are TGTGCCAGCAGTGTATCCGGGACAGCATACAATGAG.

The sample holds many counts of this clone. The sequenced fragment ends 3 residues before the CDR3 boundary, so the rest is inferred from the germline J gene. The chain combines TRBV20-1 with TRBJ1-6; 10 bases are a match to TRBD1. CDR1 is DFQATT and CDR2 is SNEGSKA in the germline V gene (reference sequence). Trimming took 2 bases from V and 0 from J; bases not matched to a gene: 13. The CDR3 contains 20 residues. CDR3 bases read: TGCAGTGCTAGACAGGAGGGGACAGGGGTTTTACGCTCCTATAATTCACCC. Its translation is CSARQEGTGVLRSYNSP. The CDR3 in its entirety is CSARQEGTGVLRSYNSPLHF.

This clone came up a few times. This may come from a read error, since a much larger clone is one base off. The read is 3 residues too short to cover the CDR3 end, so that end is filled in from the germline J gene. V is TRBV5-8 and J is TRBJ2-1; 10 bases map to TRBD2. CDR1 and CDR2 from the germline V gene are SGHTS and YDEGEE. The trim removed 4 bases at V and 4 bases at J, leaving 5 bases unmatched. The CDR3 runs to 15 residues. The CDR3 DNA, read in part, is TGTGCCAGCAGCCCTAGGACTAGCGGTTACAATGAG. Amino acid sequence: CASSPRTSGYNE. The whole CDR3 reads CASSPRTSGYNEQFF.

Ten or more counts support this clone. The CDR3 end lies 3 residues beyond the end of the read and is filled in from the germline J gene. This rearrangement joins TRBV12-3 or TRBV12-4 to TRBJ2-7, with 7 bases that match TRBD1. Trimming at V came to 5 bases and at J to 3 bases, leaving 7 bases not matched to a gene. The CDR3 loop spans 14 amino acids. The sequenced CDR3 bases are TGTGCCAGCAGTCCACGGGACAGTTACTACGAG. It codes for CASSPRDSYYE. The full CDR3 protein reads CASSPRDSYYEQYF.

This clone was counted ten times or more. The sequenced part of the CDR3 DNA is TGTGCCAGCAGTTACCCGGTTGGACAGATCAATTCACCC. Encoded protein: CASSYPVGQINSP. The entire CDR3 protein is CASSYPVGQINSPLHF. V usage is TRBV6-2 or TRBV6-3 and J usage is TRBJ1-6, with D possibly being TRBD1 (6 bases). From the germline J gene comes the end of the CDR3, since the read stops 3 residues before it. Trimming removed 2 bases from V and 7 bases from J, with 15 bases in between. The CDR3 covers 16 residues. Germline loops: CDR1 MNHEY, CDR2 SVGEGT.

This clone was observed at least ten times. The DNA ends 3 residues before the CDR3 does, and the rest of the CDR3 is filled in from the germline J gene. The chain employs TRBV7-6 and TRBJ2-1; TRBD2 matches 10 bases. This CDR3 spans 18 amino acids. Trimming removed 4 bases from V and 6 bases from J; junction bases left unmatched: 15. The V gene's germline CDR1 is SGHVS and CDR2 FNYEAQ. Here the CDR3 reads CASSYTRSGRPSLNEQFF. Partial CDR3 DNA: TGTGCCAGCAGCTACACTCGTAGCGGGAGGCCATCCCTCAATGAG.

This clone was observed at least ten times. The CDR3 end lies 3 residues beyond the end of the read and is filled in from the germline J gene. The V and J genes are TRBV19 and TRBJ2-1, with TRBD1 matching 10 bases. This CDR3 has 15 amino acids. Germline CDR1 LNHDA, CDR2 SQIVND (reference sequence). V shed 6 bases, J shed 5 bases, and the junction held 7 bases outside the gene matches. The CDR3 sequence is CASSRDRGSHNEQFF. CDR3 bases read: TGTGCCAGTAGCCGGGACAGGGGTTCGCACAATGAG.

This clone was observed at least ten times. The CDR3 end is not reached by the read, which stops 3 residues before it; the germline J gene fills it in. This chain connects TRBV15 to TRBJ2-1, with TRBD2 matching 9 bases. The germline gives CDR1 LNHNV, CDR2 YYDKDF (reference sequence). Germline trimming cut 0 bases from V and 6 bases from J; bases unmatched to any gene: 6. This CDR3 is 16 amino acids long. The DNA read from the CDR3 is TGTGCCACCAGCAGAGATTTAGGCGGGAGGGTCAATGAG. Protein sequence: CATSRDLGGRVNE. The whole CDR3 protein reads CATSRDLGGRVNEQFF.